Below are 15 T cell receptor beta chains sequenced from a single sample in a study of memory CD8 T cells in hepatitis C reinfection. Stated time point: peak reinfection, 3 to 8 weeks after reinfection detection. Sorted cells were sequenced directly ex vivo without any in vitro expansion. The protocol was immunoSEQ multiplex PCR, while the TCRdb copy is restricted to in-frame clones and leaves out a portion. The data hold 35,000 to 50,000 clones, with around nine tenths observed a single time. Sequencing was done on a sample of naive CD8+ T cells sorted from blood. These receptors were taken from a man between 18 and 35 years old with hepatitis C virus infection.

The chain couples TRBV4-1 to TRBJ1-2; D is unresolved. This CDR3 spans 13 amino acids. Germline V gene data show CDR1 as MGHRA and CDR2 as YSYEKL. V lost 3 bases, J lost 4 bases, and 9 bases lay in between. CDR3 nucleotides: TGCGCCAGCAGCCATAAGGAGGGCTATGGCTACACCTTC. Its translation: CASSHKEGYGYTF.

This clone appeared once. The chain employs TRBV7-9 and TRBJ2-7; D remains unclear. CDR3 size: 16 residues. V was clipped by 1 base and J by 0 bases, with 13 bases between them. The germline V gene has CDR1 SEHNR and CDR2 FQNEAQ (reference sequence). Here the CDR3 DNA reads TGTGCCAGCAGCTTAGAAGGCAGGATCCCCTCCTACGAGCAGTACTTC. Translating gives CASSLEGRIPSYEQYF.

V is TRBV4-3 and J is TRBJ2-2, with 8 bases fitting TRBD2. The CDR3 contains 16 residues. Germline V gene data show CDR1 as LGHNA and CDR2 as YSLEER. The junction had 4 bases not matched to a gene; V was cut back by 0 bases and J by 4 bases. CDR3 DNA sequence: TGCGCCAGCAGCCAAGAAACGGGGGGGCGCACCGGGGAGCTGTTTTTT. Translating gives CASSQETGGRTGELFF.

Only one count was recorded for this clone. The rearrangement uses TRBV11-3 and TRBJ1-2; 9 bases match TRBD1. The length of the CDR3 is 19 residues. With 5 bases clipped from V and 2 bases from J, the junction kept 18 bases outside the gene matches. The germline V gene encodes CDR1 SGHNT and CDR2 YENEEA. The CDR3 loop is CASSNHTGGAEFQNYGYTF. CDR3 coding DNA: TGTGCCAGCAGCAATCATACAGGGGGCGCGGAATTCCAGAACTATGGCTACACCTTC.

The rearrangement links TRBV5-1 to TRBJ2-1, with D possibly matching TRBD1 (6 bases). Trimming cost V 5 bases and J 6 bases, with 15 bases left between them. CDR3 length: 14 amino acids. Germline loops: CDR1 SGHRS, CDR2 YFSETQ. In nucleotides, the CDR3 is TGCGCCAGCAGGAGCAGGGGACCAGTCAATGAGCAGTTCTTC. It encodes CASRSRGPVNEQFF.

Only one count was recorded for this clone. The chain uses TRBV5-3 and TRBJ2-7; 9 nucleotides align to TRBD1. TRBV5-3 counts as an open reading frame of uncertain function. V trimming: 6 bases; J trimming: 5 bases; junction bases outside the gene matches: 12. The CDR3 length is 15 residues. CDR3 residues: CARTLGGTGSHEQYF. The CDR3 bases are TGTGCCAGAACCCTGGGAGGGACAGGGAGCCACGAGCAGTACTTC.

The V and J genes are TRBV19 and TRBJ2-1, with TRBD2 identical over 8 bases. The V and J ends lost 3 bases and 7 bases, in that order; junction bases with no gene match: 8. CDR1 and CDR2 from the germline V gene are LNHDA and SQIVND (reference sequence). CDR3 size: 15 residues. CDR3 in amino acids: CASSIGRTGGNEQFF. The CDR3 DNA reads as TGTGCCAGTAGTATTGGGCGGACGGGGGGGAATGAGCAGTTCTTC.

This clone was observed a few times. This chain links TRBV6-6 with TRBJ2-7; TRBD2 agrees at 7 bases. CDR3 length equals 14 residues. Germline V gives CDR1 MNHNY, CDR2 SVGAGI (reference sequence). V was pared by 4 bases and J by 5 bases, with 8 bases of the junction left unmatched. CDR3 sequence reads: CASSFTGLGNEQYF. In nucleotides, the CDR3 is TGTGCCAGCAGTTTCACCGGACTAGGCAACGAGCAGTACTTC.

The chain employs TRBV9 and TRBJ1-1; D is possibly TRBD1 (5 bases). Per the germline V gene, CDR1 is SGDLS and CDR2 is YYNGEE. Trimming cost V 0 bases and J 0 bases, with 15 bases left between them. This CDR3 spans 17 amino acids. CDR3 DNA: TGTGCCAGCAGCGTAGTCCCCGAGGGAGGGGTGAACACTGAAGCTTTCTTT. Residues: CASSVVPEGGVNTEAFF.

The V gene is TRBV28, the J gene TRBJ2-3, with TRBD2 matching 12 bases. V lost 2 bases to trimming and J lost 0 bases; unmatched junction nucleotides: 6. The germline V gene encodes CDR1 MDHEN and CDR2 SYDVKM. This CDR3 is built from 18 residues. CDR3 DNA sequence: TGTGCCAGCAGTTTACCCGGACTAGCGGGATCTAGCACAGATACGCAGTATTTT. Translated, it gives CASSLPGLAGSSTDTQYF.

This chain joins TRBV10-3 and TRBJ2-6, with 11 nucleotides matching TRBD2. Unmatched junction bases numbered 6, after V lost 2 bases and J lost 0 bases. This CDR3 has 19 residues. CDR1 is ENHRY and CDR2 is SYGVKD in the germline V gene. The chain's CDR3 is CAISEQGLAASSGANVLTF. The CDR3 nucleotides are TGTGCCATCAGTGAGCAGGGACTAGCGGCATCCTCTGGGGCCAACGTCCTGACTTTC.

This rearrangement joins TRBV5-1 to TRBJ1-6, with D possibly matching TRBD1 (6 bases). The V end lost 0 bases, the J end lost 4 bases, and 11 bases lay between the germline ends. Germline-derived CDR1 and CDR2 are SGHRS and YFSETQ. The CDR3 sequence is 16 residues long. The CDR3 spells CASSLAAGAYNSPLHF. The DNA for the CDR3 is TGCGCCAGCAGCTTGGCAGCAGGGGCATATAATTCACCCCTCCACTTT.

V is TRBV19 and J is TRBJ1-2; 10 nucleotides line up with TRBD1. The CDR3 is 17 residues long. Per germline, CDR1 LNHDA and CDR2 SQIVND (reference sequence). J gave up 5 bases and V 0 bases, and 9 bases lay outside the gene matches. As DNA, the CDR3 is TGTGCCAGTAGTATAGACGTCCGGACAGGGGGTTTTTATGGCTACACCTTC. Protein: CASSIDVRTGGFYGYTF.

The chain is built from TRBV5-1 and TRBJ2-7; D is perhaps TRBD1 (6 bases). The CDR3 consists of 15 residues. Germline lookup yields CDR1 SGHRS and CDR2 YFSETQ. Trimming left V 0 bases short and J 4 bases short, with 14 bases between. The CDR3 protein is CASSLALQGVYEQYF. In nucleotides, the CDR3 is TGCGCCAGCAGCTTGGCCTTACAGGGCGTTTACGAGCAGTACTTC.

The gene calls are TRBV19 and TRBJ1-5; D call uncertain. The CDR3 is 15 residues long. CDR1 and CDR2 (germline): LNHDA, SQIVND (reference sequence). The V and J ends lost 0 bases and 0 bases respectively, with 6 bases between them. The CDR3 sequence: CASSIDWASNQPQHF. The DNA for the CDR3 is TGTGCCAGTAGTATAGATTGGGCTAGCAATCAGCCCCAGCATTTT. The whole variable domain, remainder taken from reference TRBV19 and TRBJ1-5, is DGGITQSPKYLFRKEGQNVTLSCEQNLNHDAMYWYRQDPGQGLRLIYYSQIVNDFQKGDIAEGYSVSREKKESFPLTVTSAQKNPTAFYLCASSIDWASNQPQHFGDGTRLSIL.